The clone carrying this T cell receptor beta chain came up a few times. Its specificity is unknown. TCRdb recomputed calls from the reads with MiXCR, one row per CDR3 protein. The table includes 750,000 to 950,000 distinct CDR3 sequences, around 29% detected once. The source of the sample is a study of T cell repertoires in cytomegalovirus infection. The overall study: Shared public TCR beta signatures pointed to both CMV infection and a matching HLA type. General study results and limits: The cumulative frequency of public TCR beta families identified carriers of CMV plus the relevant HLA.

Trimming took off 4 bases at V and 5 bases at J, with 9 bases between the two ends. The V gene's germline CDR1 is SGHAT and CDR2 FQNNGV. The CDR3 covers 13 residues. This material consisted of cultured CD8+ T cells from PBMCs, taken from culture after CMV antigen stimulation. The chain uses TRBV11-2 and TRBJ2-1; no reliable D call. The clonotype originates from a human donor in good health (CMV status not recorded). Some clones in this sample may be carry-over from other donors' samples. The CDR3 coding sequence is TGTGCCAGCAGCTCTGAGAGCGACAATGAGCAGTTCTTC. It translates to CASSSESDNEQFF. Full variable domain (rest looked up from reference TRBV11-2 and TRBJ2-1): EAGVAQSPRYKIIEKRQSVAFWCNPISGHATLYWYQQILGQGPKLLIQFQNNGVVDDSQLPKDRFSAERLKGVDSTLKIQPAKLEDSAVYLCASSSESDNEQFFGPGTRLTVL.